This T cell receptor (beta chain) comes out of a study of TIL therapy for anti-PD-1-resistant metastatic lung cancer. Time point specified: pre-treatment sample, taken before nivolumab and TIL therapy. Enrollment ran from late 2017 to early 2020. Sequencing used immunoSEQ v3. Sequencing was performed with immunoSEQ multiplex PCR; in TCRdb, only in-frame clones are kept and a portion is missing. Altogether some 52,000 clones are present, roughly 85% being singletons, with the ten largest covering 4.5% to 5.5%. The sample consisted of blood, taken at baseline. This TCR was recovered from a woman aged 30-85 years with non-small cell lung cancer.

CDR3 sequence reads: CASSQGRQTYNEQFF. In nucleotides, the CDR3 is TGCGCCAGCAGCCAAGGTCGCCAGACCTACAATGAGCAGTTCTTC. The rearrangement joins TRBV4-1 to TRBJ2-1; unclear D gene. CDR3 length equals 15 residues. V was cut by 1 base and J by 2 bases, with 9 bases left in between. Germline V gene data show CDR1 as MGHRA and CDR2 as YSYEKL.